Listed below are T cell receptor beta chains from one sample, sequenced in a study of identical twins. TCRdb analysed the 5' RACE reads with MiXCR anew, one entry per CDR3 protein. The data contain about 190,000 distinct CDR3 sequences, 15% of them singletons. In addition, the sample was reused for a study of T cells expressing NK-cell markers.

The sample taken for sequencing was CD8+ T cells sorted from blood. The receptor set was obtained from a woman in her late teens or twenties in good health. Both conserved end residues are part of each CDR3. The D gene is left open where the match is weak.

CDR3 length: 15; J gene: TRBJ2-2; D gene: NA; V gene: TRBV6-1; CDR3 protein: CASRPERMNTGELFF
CDR3 length: 16; J gene: TRBJ2-3; D gene: NA; V gene: TRBV12-3/TRBV12-4; CDR3 protein: CASSFRTGGGQDTQYF
CDR3 length: 14; J gene: TRBJ1-2; D gene: NA; V gene: TRBV5-4; CDR3 protein: CASSVRDGVVGYTF
CDR3 length: 13; J gene: TRBJ2-7; D gene: TRBD2; V gene: TRBV29-1; CDR3 protein: CSASYPGGYEQYF
CDR3 length: 15; J gene: TRBJ2-5; D gene: TRBD1; V gene: TRBV14; CDR3 protein: CASSQTTGIKETQYF
CDR3 length: 14; J gene: TRBJ2-7; D gene: TRBD1; V gene: TRBV20-1; CDR3 protein: CSARDRQGNYEQYF
CDR3 length: 16; J gene: TRBJ2-1; D gene: NA; V gene: TRBV27; CDR3 protein: CASSVSGTGTWGEQFF
CDR3 length: 11; J gene: TRBJ2-1; D gene: NA; V gene: TRBV7-8; CDR3 protein: CASSLGKGQFF
CDR3 length: 17; J gene: TRBJ2-3; D gene: TRBD2; V gene: TRBV9; CDR3 protein: CASSGLSGGAHTDTQYF
CDR3 length: 14; J gene: TRBJ2-2; D gene: TRBD2; V gene: TRBV20-1; CDR3 protein: CSAREGLNTGELFF
CDR3 length: 16; J gene: TRBJ2-3; D gene: TRBD2; V gene: TRBV7-9; CDR3 protein: CASRPPSGGNEHTQYF
CDR3 length: 13; J gene: TRBJ2-1; D gene: NA; V gene: TRBV12-3/TRBV12-4; CDR3 protein: CASSLLIYNEQFF
CDR3 length: 12; J gene: TRBJ2-7; D gene: NA; V gene: TRBV27; CDR3 protein: CASSREPYEQYF
CDR3 length: 15; J gene: TRBJ2-2; D gene: NA; V gene: TRBV9; CDR3 protein: CASSGGGGLTGELFF
CDR3 length: 15; J gene: TRBJ2-2; D gene: TRBD2; V gene: TRBV10-1; CDR3 protein: CASSKTSDYTGELFF
CDR3 length: 14; J gene: TRBJ2-7; D gene: TRBD2; V gene: TRBV5-1; CDR3 protein: CASSLGSGAYEQYF
CDR3 length: 15; J gene: TRBJ2-3; D gene: TRBD2; V gene: TRBV5-1; CDR3 protein: CASSLTGGGADTQYF
CDR3 length: 12; J gene: TRBJ2-2; D gene: NA; V gene: TRBV10-3; CDR3 protein: CATLLNTGELFF
CDR3 length: 14; J gene: TRBJ2-5; D gene: NA; V gene: TRBV5-4; CDR3 protein: CASSLAWQFETQYF
CDR3 length: 16; J gene: TRBJ2-5; D gene: TRBD1; V gene: TRBV15; CDR3 protein: CATRNRDSRFQETQYF
CDR3 length: 16; J gene: TRBJ2-3; D gene: TRBD2; V gene: TRBV7-9; CDR3 protein: CASSQTLAGSTDTQYF
CDR3 length: 15; J gene: TRBJ2-2; D gene: TRBD1; V gene: TRBV29-1; CDR3 protein: CSVGSGTGNTGELFF
CDR3 length: 12; J gene: TRBJ2-2; D gene: TRBD2; V gene: TRBV29-1; CDR3 protein: CSVSGGAGELFF